This T cell receptor (beta chain) was captured in a study of blood T cell repertoires in COVID-19. Study-level information: Sites in the United States, Italy and Spain provided acute and convalescent COVID-19 samples. T cells, B-cell-depleted T cells, or PBMCs provided the cDNA or gDNA that served as material.

Germline V CDR1 and CDR2: LNHDA, SQIVND (reference sequence). Trimming cost V 3 bases and J 15 bases, with 15 bases left between them. The CDR3 loop spans 12 amino acids. Cohort assignment relied on participant-reported clinical history. As originally analysed: Estimation of nucleated cell counts relied on the amplification of reference gene primers. Some clones are missing from TCRdb's copy, which holds only in-frame ones; the method was immunoSEQ multiplex PCR. The V and J calls and the clone size are those of that table, but D and trimming were determined from the DNA. The table shows about 170,000 clones, with about four fifths occurring only once.

This clonotype was obtained from a woman between 45 and 60 years old in a cohort exposed to, infected with or recovered from COVID-19 (not recorded which). Sequenced material: PBMCs or T cells enriched from blood (not recorded which). V usage is TRBV19 and J usage is TRBJ2-4, with D tentatively TRBD1 (5 bases). The CDR3, as DNA: TGTGCCAGTAGTATTAAAGGACAAACGGCGTACTTC. Amino acid sequence: CASSIKGQTAYF.